What follows are 31 T cell receptor beta chains derived from one specimen sequenced in a study of CD8+CD57+ T cells in acquired aplastic anemia. The template used for profiling TCR beta VDJ and CDR3 was genomic DNA. TCRdb re-called the reads with MiXCR, one entry per CDR3 protein. The table records some 190,000 distinct CDR3 sequences, around 59% of them present only once. The sequencing sample was made of sorted CD4+, CD8+, or CD8+CD57+ T cells (not recorded which) from PBMCs. The origin of the receptors is a human donor in good health, serving as a control.

This clonotype was seen many times. The CDR3 loop reads CSAQEQGPGGGYTF. The CDR3 coding sequence is TGCAGTGCTCAAGAACAGGGCCCTGGGGGTGGCTACACCTTC. This chain connects TRBV20-1 to TRBJ1-2, with D tentatively TRBD1 (6 bases). CDR1 and CDR2 from the germline V gene are DFQATT and SNEGSKA (reference sequence). Between the trimmed V and J ends, which lost 5 bases and 7 bases, there was a span of 20 bases. The CDR3 covers 14 residues.

The gene calls are TRBV6-1 and TRBJ1-3; D might be TRBD1 (6 bases). The CDR3 spans 14 residues. The germline CDR1 and CDR2 sequences are MNHNS and SASEGT. Trimming cost V 6 bases and J 4 bases, with 13 bases left between them. CDR3 nucleotides: TGTGCCAGCAGACGTACGGGGGGCGGAAACACCATATATTTT. As protein: CASRRTGGGNTIYF.

This clonotype was recorded once. The chain uses TRBV20-1 and TRBJ2-1; 7 bases line up with TRBD1. Germline V CDR1 and CDR2: DFQATT, SNEGSKA (reference sequence). Trimming took 0 bases from V and 4 from J; bases not matched to a gene: 3. CDR3 length equals 14 residues. The DNA for the CDR3 is TGCAGTGCTAGAGATCACAGGGGATACAATGAGCAGTTCTTC. Encoded protein: CSARDHRGYNEQFF.

The chain joins TRBV6-1 to TRBJ1-5; 7 nucleotides align to TRBD1. Germline V gene data show CDR1 as MNHNS and CDR2 as SASEGT. This CDR3 is 13 amino acids long. Germline trimming cut 6 bases from V and 5 bases from J; bases unmatched to any gene: 4. CDR3 sequence (DNA): TGTGCCAGCAGACGACAGGGATATCAGCCCCAGCATTTT. Translation: CASRRQGYQPQHF.

This rearrangement joins TRBV24-1 to TRBJ2-3; tentative D call: TRBD1 (5 bases). V lost 1 base to trimming and J lost 11 bases, with 12 bases between them. Germline CDR1 reads KGHDR; CDR2 reads SFDVKD. The CDR3 contains 13 residues. CDR3 loop: CATSDLQVREQYF. CDR3 nucleotides: TGTGCCACCAGTGATTTACAGGTCAGGGAGCAGTATTTT.

The chain couples TRBV24-1 to TRBJ2-5; D might be TRBD1 (5 bases). V lost 5 bases, J lost 7 bases, and 7 bases lay in between. CDR1 and CDR2 from the germline V gene are KGHDR and SFDVKD. The CDR3 spans 11 residues. CDR3 region: CATSAQGTQYF. CDR3 bases: TGTGCCACCAGTGCTCAGGGGACCCAGTACTTC.

This clonotype was picked up a small number of times. The chain joins TRBV19 to TRBJ1-2; 9 bases are a match to TRBD1. J gave up 7 bases and V 6 bases, and 12 bases lay outside the gene matches. The CDR3 spans 15 residues. Germline lookup yields CDR1 LNHDA and CDR2 SQIVND (reference sequence). CDR3 nucleotide sequence: TGTGCCAGTAGGCCCGGGACAGGGACTGGTCGTGGCTACACCTTC. Translation gives CASRPGTGTGRGYTF.

This clonotype was seen at least ten times. This rearrangement joins TRBV7-9 to TRBJ1-1, with a possible D match to TRBD1 (5 bases). V gave up 5 bases and J gave up 4 bases, with 14 bases separating them. Germline V CDR1 and CDR2: SEHNR, FQNEAQ (reference sequence). The CDR3 covers 14 residues. DNA for the CDR3: TGTGCCAGCAGCCCCGCGGCCGGGGGCACTGAAGCTTTCTTT. Translated, it gives CASSPAAGGTEAFF.

The chain couples TRBV5-4 to TRBJ1-5; D is unclear. Germline CDR1 reads SGHNT; CDR2 reads YYREEE (reference sequence). This CDR3 has 14 residues. V lost 4 bases, J lost 3 bases, and 11 bases lay in between. For the CDR3, the DNA is TGTGCCAGCAGCCGAGGACCCGTCAATCAGCCCCAGCATTTT. Protein: CASSRGPVNQPQHF.

The rearrangement joins TRBV7-9 to TRBJ2-5; D is possibly TRBD2 (7 bases). The CDR3 runs 14 residues. CDR1 SEHNR and CDR2 FQNEAQ come from the germline V gene (reference sequence). The V and J ends lost 5 bases and 5 bases respectively, with 15 bases between them. DNA for the CDR3: TGTGCCAGCAGCCTGAGGGGGGGGAGCGAGACCCAGTACTTC. Translation gives CASSLRGGSETQYF.

V gene TRBV19 combines with J gene TRBJ1-6; possible D gene TRBD1, 5 bases. Trimming removed 3 bases at V and 2 bases at J, with 14 bases between. Germline V lookup: CDR1 LNHDA, CDR2 SQIVND (reference sequence). The CDR3 spans 17 residues. The CDR3 DNA reads TGTGCCAGTAGTATTCGGGGGGATGAAGCCTATAATTCACCCCTCCACTTT. Residues: CASSIRGDEAYNSPLHF.

This chain uses TRBV19 with TRBJ1-2; possibly TRBD1 for D (5 bases). V shed 3 bases and J shed 4 bases, with 12 bases lying between them. The CDR3 runs 14 residues. The germline CDR1 and CDR2 sequences are LNHDA and SQIVND (reference sequence). The CDR3 loop reads CASSIGTDIYGYTF. The CDR3 region has the DNA TGTGCCAGTAGTATTGGGACGGATATCTATGGCTACACCTTC.

The chain is built from TRBV6-6 and TRBJ2-5; the match to TRBD1 covers 7 bases. V gave up 6 bases and J gave up 2 bases; unmatched junction bases: 9. The CDR3 spans 15 residues. Germline V gene lookup returns CDR1 MNHNY and CDR2 SVGAGI (reference sequence). The CDR3 DNA reads as TGTGCCAGCAGCCGCGATGTCAGGGGGCAAGAGACCCAGTACTTC. Translation: CASSRDVRGQETQYF.

The chain combines TRBV20-1 with TRBJ1-5; D is uncertain. CDR1 is DFQATT, CDR2 SNEGSKA, per germline (reference sequence). V lost 0 bases, J lost 0 bases, and 9 bases lay in between. This CDR3 contains 15 residues. The CDR3 DNA reads TGCAGTGCTAGAGAGGTCCTCGGTAGCAATCAGCCCCAGCATTTT. Its translation is CSAREVLGSNQPQHF.

Many counts were recorded for this clonotype. V gene TRBV7-2 combines with J gene TRBJ1-2; D might be TRBD1 (6 bases). V lost 1 base and J lost 4, with 16 bases in between. The CDR3 is 16 residues long. Per germline, CDR1 SGHTA and CDR2 FQGNSA. Here the CDR3 reads CASSLGPRGQGYGYTF. The CDR3 region has the DNA TGTGCCAGCAGCTTAGGCCCTCGGGGGCAGGGCTATGGCTACACCTTC.

This clonotype was recorded at least ten times. This chain uses TRBV19 with TRBJ1-6; 7 positions match TRBD1. The V and J ends lost 6 bases and 7 bases, in that order; junction bases with no gene match: 6. CDR3 size: 14 residues. Germline V gene data show CDR1 as LNHDA and CDR2 as SQIVND (reference sequence). The CDR3 bases are TGTGCCAGTAGGCACCGGGACAGAAATTCACCCCTCCACTTT. It codes for CASRHRDRNSPLHF.

This clonotype is a singleton in its sample. V gene TRBV20-1 combines with J gene TRBJ2-7; TRBD1 matches 9 bases. This CDR3 region has 13 residues. With V trimmed by 6 bases and J by 2 bases, 5 bases remained unmatched. CDR1 is DFQATT, CDR2 SNEGSKA, per germline (reference sequence). This chain's CDR3 is CSAEGQGAYEQYF. The CDR3 DNA is TGCAGTGCGGAGGGACAGGGCGCCTACGAGCAGTACTTC.

This clonotype was counted many times. V and J are TRBV20-1 and TRBJ1-1; TRBD1 matches at 7 bases. Germline V lookup: CDR1 DFQATT, CDR2 SNEGSKA (reference sequence). Trimming removed 3 bases from V and 3 bases from J; junction bases left unmatched: 10. The CDR3 loop spans 15 amino acids. CDR3 sequence reads: CSARAAGGMDTEAFF. CDR3 coding DNA: TGCAGTGCTAGGGCAGCAGGGGGTATGGACACTGAAGCTTTCTTT.

The rearrangement joins TRBV29-1 to TRBJ2-7; 11 nucleotides align to TRBD2. This CDR3 is 13 amino acids long. V lost 7 bases, J lost 5 bases, and 7 bases stayed unmatched. CDR1 and CDR2 (germline): SQVTM, ANQGSEA. The CDR3 DNA reads TGCAGCGCCGCAGGACTAGCGGGCCACGAGCAGTACTTC. It specifies CSAAGLAGHEQYF.

There are many counts of this clonotype. The J gene is TRBJ1-5, the V gene TRBV20-1; 7 bases fit TRBD1. Losses at the gene ends were 0 bases for V and 6 bases for J; bases not matched to a gene: 14. Germline V gene sequence: CDR1 DFQATT, CDR2 SNEGSKA (reference sequence). The CDR3 length is 17 residues. The DNA of the CDR3 is TGCAGTGCTAGAGATCCTGCCAGGGGGATCAGGGGTCAGCCCCAGCATTTT. As protein: CSARDPARGIRGQPQHF.

V and J are TRBV7-9 and TRBJ2-5; possibly TRBD1 or TRBD2 for D (6 bases each). Deletions cut 5 bases from V and 5 bases from J, with 15 bases between. The CDR3 runs to 14 residues. CDR1 is SEHNR and CDR2 is FQNEAQ in the germline V gene (reference sequence). This chain's CDR3 is CASSPDGGRETQYF. Here the CDR3 DNA reads TGTGCCAGCAGCCCTGACGGGGGCCGGGAGACCCAGTACTTC. The complete variable domain, with remaining parts taken from reference TRBV7-9 and TRBJ2-5, reads DTGVSQNPRHKITKRGQNVTFRCDPISEHNRLYWYRQTLGQGPEFLTYFQNEAQLEKSRLLSDRFSAERPKGSFSTLEIQRTEQGDSAMYLCASSPDGGRETQYFGPGTRLLVL.

This clonotype was recorded once. The V gene is TRBV10-3, the J gene TRBJ2-7; 9 nucleotides align to TRBD1. The J segment lost 2 bases and the V segment lost 6 bases, leaving 5 bases of the junction unmatched. Germline assignment: CDR1 ENHRY and CDR2 SYGVKD. The CDR3 extends over 14 amino acids. The CDR3, as DNA: TGTGCCATCAGCGAGAGACAGGGGGCCTACGAGCAGTACGTC. It encodes CAISERQGAYEQYV.

V gene TRBV11-3 combines with J gene TRBJ2-1; 8 nucleotides line up with TRBD2. The J segment lost 8 bases and the V segment lost 5 bases, leaving 2 bases of the junction unmatched. CDR1 SGHNT and CDR2 YENEEA come from the germline V gene. This CDR3 contains 12 residues. Here the CDR3 DNA reads TGTGCCAGCAGCCCCGGGGGGGATGAGCAGTTCTTC. This codes for CASSPGGDEQFF.

This clonotype appeared a few times. The gene calls are TRBV4-2 and TRBJ1-1, with unresolved D. The CDR3 spans 14 residues. The V gene lost 0 bases and the J gene lost 7 bases, with 12 bases spanning the gap. Germline lookup yields CDR1 LGHNA and CDR2 YNFKEQ. The CDR3 sequence: CASSQEAIGFEAFF. The CDR3 region has the DNA TGTGCCAGCAGCCAAGAGGCAATAGGATTTGAAGCTTTCTTT.

At least ten counts were recorded for this clonotype. This chain joins TRBV7-2 and TRBJ1-2, with TRBD1 as a possible D gene (6 bases). The CDR3 has 14 amino acids. Germline CDR1 reads SGHTA; CDR2 reads FQGNSA. V shed 4 bases and J shed 4 bases, with 13 bases lying between them. The CDR3 coding sequence is TGTGCCAGCAGCTCGAGGACAGCGAGCTATGGCTACACCTTC. It codes for CASSSRTASYGYTF.

The chain joins TRBV7-9 to TRBJ1-6, with D unclear. Germline CDR1 SEHNR, CDR2 FQNEAQ (reference sequence). V dropped 1 base and J dropped 6 bases, with 4 bases sitting between them. The CDR3 length is 13 residues. As DNA, the CDR3 is TGTGCCAGCAGCTTAGAGGTTAATTCACCCCTCCACTTT. It encodes CASSLEVNSPLHF.

The rearrangement joins TRBV25-1 to TRBJ2-2; D gene ambiguous. Germline V lookup: CDR1 MGHDK, CDR2 SYGVNS. The length of the CDR3 is 15 residues. V was shortened by 8 bases and J by 0 bases, with 13 bases between the two germline ends. As DNA, the CDR3 is TGTGCCAGCGAGAGGTCCGGGCCGAACACCGGGGAGCTGTTTTTT. Its protein product is CASERSGPNTGELFF.

The chain employs TRBV2 and TRBJ2-2; tentatively, D is TRBD2 (6 bases). The CDR3 is 15 amino acids. Germline CDR1 reads SNHLY; CDR2 reads FYNNEI. V shed 4 bases and J shed 6 bases, with 15 bases lying between them. CDR3 in DNA: TGTGCCAGCAGTGCCGCAGGGAGGTCGTCCGGGGAGCTGTTTTTT. This sequence encodes CASSAAGRSSGELFF.

At least ten counts were recorded for this clonotype. This chain links TRBV5-1 with TRBJ1-1; 12 bases map to TRBD1. V trimming: 4 bases; J trimming: 5 bases; junction bases outside the gene matches: 9. Germline-derived CDR1 and CDR2 are SGHRS and YFSETQ. This CDR3 comprises 16 residues. The CDR3 DNA sequence: TGCGCCAGCAGCCAACAGGGACAGGGGGCAGGGACTGAAGCTTTCTTT. Translation gives CASSQQGQGAGTEAFF.

In this sample, this clonotype turned up many times. The chain couples TRBV11-2 to TRBJ2-3, with D possibly TRBD2 on 6 matching bases. Deletions cut 5 bases from V and 1 base from J, with 10 bases between. The germline CDR1 and CDR2 sequences are SGHAT and FQNNGV. The CDR3 spans 14 residues. CDR3 amino acids: CASSGDFGTDTQYF. The CDR3, as DNA: TGTGCCAGCAGCGGGGACTTTGGCACAGATACGCAGTATTTT.

This clonotype has at least ten counts. J is TRBJ2-7 and V is TRBV6-1; 10 nucleotides match TRBD1. The CDR3 extends over 16 amino acids. CDR1 and CDR2 from the germline V gene are MNHNS and SASEGT. The V and J ends lost 7 bases and 1 base, in that order; junction bases with no gene match: 10. The chain's CDR3 is CASTYKGQGNSYEQYF. The CDR3 coding sequence is TGTGCCAGCACCTACAAGGGACAGGGGAATTCCTACGAGCAGTACTTC.